The clone carrying this T cell receptor beta chain was observed at least ten times. The antigen remains unidentified. The V end was cut by 1 base, the J end by 6 bases, with 13 bases between. Germline CDR1 reads GTSNPN; CDR2 reads SVGIG (reference sequence). The CDR3 has 13 amino acids. This entry is derived from a study of T cells in Graves' hyperthyroidism and ophthalmopathy. At the level of the study: Peripheral blood was taken when the disease was first diagnosed, before any treatment began.

Patients having uncontrolled infection, another autoimmune disease, pregnancy or lactation were not included. Diagnostic decisions used clinical symptoms, serum thyroxine and TRAb, thyroid ultrasound and orbital computed tomography. Using RNA transcripts as the source, TCR beta CDR3 regions were amplified. TCR CDR3 underwent first-round RT-PCR with the HTBI primer set. TCRdb re-called the multiplex PCR reads through MiXCR, storing one row per CDR3 protein. The sample records 410,000 or so distinct CDR3 sequences, around 15% being singletons. The study's findings and limits: Blood held most thyroid clonotypes expanded above 0.001 frequency.

The receptor was derived from a young man with Graves' ophthalmopathy. The chain is built from TRBV30 and TRBJ2-7; D is undetermined. Sequencing was carried out using blood. CDR3 coding DNA: TGTGCCTGGAGTGAGGTGGTGACGGGCGAGCAGTACTTC. Translating it yields CAWSEVVTGEQYF.